These 26 T cell receptor beta chains came from one sample sequenced in a study of blood T cell repertoires in COVID-19. Clones were read by immunoSEQ multiplex PCR, and TCRdb kept only the in-frame ones, dropping some. The table includes about 480,000 clones, 75% to 90% detected once. The specimen was PBMCs or T cells enriched from blood (not recorded which). The receptors were gathered from a woman aged 60-70 years who had recovered from COVID-19.

The V gene is TRBV3-1 (or the pseudogene TRBV3-2), the J gene TRBJ1-1; D not certain. CDR1 is LGHDT and CDR2 is YNNKEL in the germline V gene (reference sequence). V lost 4 bases and J 0 bases, leaving 9 bases between the germline ends. The CDR3 is 14 residues long. DNA for the CDR3: TGTGCCAGCAGCCCCTCGGGAGTGAACACTGAAGCTTTCTTT. Translation: CASSPSGVNTEAFF.

The J gene is TRBJ2-5, the V gene TRBV5-1; 8 bases are shared with TRBD2. The V gene's germline CDR1 is SGHRS and CDR2 YFSETQ. The junction had 4 bases not matched to a gene; V was cut back by 4 bases and J by 5 bases. The CDR3 is 13 residues long. The CDR3 protein is CASSGTSYETQYF. The CDR3 nucleotides read TGCGCCAGCAGCGGGACTAGTTACGAGACCCAGTACTTC.

The chain joins TRBV19 to TRBJ1-5; 8 nucleotides agree with TRBD1. The V and J ends lost 2 bases and 1 base, in that order; junction bases with no gene match: 13. The CDR3 loop spans 19 amino acids. Germline CDR1 reads LNHDA; CDR2 reads SQIVND (reference sequence). The CDR3: CASSIYGRTGRGSNQPQHF. The CDR3 DNA reads as TGTGCCAGTAGTATATACGGCCGGACAGGGAGAGGAAGCAATCAGCCCCAGCATTTT.

This clone was seen more than once but under ten times. The CDR3 sequence is CASSDGHDTEAFF. The CDR3 DNA follows: TGTGCCAGCAGTGATGGACATGACACTGAAGCTTTCTTT. The chain couples TRBV7-8 to TRBJ1-1, with TRBD1 as a possible D gene (5 bases). Trimming shortened V by 6 bases and J by 3 bases, and 11 bases separated the two germline ends. This CDR3 region has 13 residues. Germline V gives CDR1 SGHVS, CDR2 FQNEAQ.

The chain couples TRBV5-1 to TRBJ2-4, with D possibly TRBD1 on 6 matching bases. V was clipped by 4 bases and J by 4 bases, with 18 bases between them. The CDR3 spans 16 residues. From germline, CDR1 is SGHRS and CDR2 YFSETQ. DNA for the CDR3: TGCGCCAGCAGCCCAAACCCCGCCGGGACAAAAAACATTCAGTACTTC. It is translated as CASSPNPAGTKNIQYF.

The rearrangement uses TRBV9 and TRBJ1-2, with D uncertain. The germline gives CDR1 SGDLS, CDR2 YYNGEE. The V gene lost 3 bases and the J gene lost 8 bases, with 20 bases spanning the gap. The CDR3 loop spans 15 amino acids. The CDR3 here is CASSATLSPGGGYTF. In DNA form, the CDR3 reads TGTGCCAGCAGCGCCACCCTTAGTCCTGGCGGGGGCTACACCTTC.

Regarding this clone: Other nucleotide sequences in the sample specify the same CDR3. V and J are TRBV5-1 and TRBJ2-1; D gene uncertain. The V end lost 0 bases, the J end lost 4 bases, and 8 bases lay between the germline ends. The CDR3 runs 14 residues. Germline V gives CDR1 SGHRS, CDR2 YFSETQ. For the CDR3, the DNA is TGCGCCAGCAGCTTGGAGCAGACATACAATGAGCAGTTCTTC. Protein: CASSLEQTYNEQFF.

This rearrangement joins TRBV15 to TRBJ1-6, with 7 bases fitting TRBD1. The CDR3 contains 16 residues. J lost 10 bases, V lost 5 bases, and 14 bases had no gene match. Germline lookup yields CDR1 LNHNV and CDR2 YYDKDF (reference sequence). CDR3 nucleotide sequence: TGTGCCACCAGCTCTCACTGGACAGGCCCGGGGTCACCCCTCCACTTT. Translation gives CATSSHWTGPGSPLHF.

The chain's CDR3 is CASRTGFYGYTF. CDR3 DNA sequence: TGTGCCAGCAGGACAGGGTTCTATGGCTACACCTTC. The chain joins TRBV27 to TRBJ1-2, with 7 nucleotides matching TRBD1. The CDR3 consists of 12 residues. The V gene end was trimmed by 6 bases and the J gene end by 4 bases; junction bases not matched to a gene: 2. The V gene's germline CDR1 is MNHEY and CDR2 SMNVEV (reference sequence).

This chain links TRBV27 with TRBJ1-1, with D hard to call. Germline assignment: CDR1 MNHEY and CDR2 SMNVEV (reference sequence). CDR3 length: 15 residues. Trimming stripped 5 bases from V and 6 bases from J, with 19 bases between. The chain's CDR3 is CASSPTPSGLAEAFF. The CDR3 DNA follows: TGTGCCAGCAGTCCCACCCCTTCTGGGCTCGCTGAAGCTTTCTTT.

The V gene is TRBV6-5, the J gene TRBJ1-4; D perhaps matches TRBD1 (6 bases). Germline values: CDR1 MNHEY, CDR2 SVGAGI. Trimming removed 6 bases from V and 4 bases from J, with 15 bases in between. The CDR3 extends over 15 amino acids. The CDR3, as DNA: TGTGCCAGCAGACGGGACATCTCAATTAATGAAAAACTGTTTTTT. Translating gives CASRRDISINEKLFF.

This chain links TRBV30 with TRBJ1-1, with D possibly being TRBD1 (5 bases). V gave up 3 bases and J gave up 1 base, with 9 bases separating them. Germline CDR1 reads GTSNPN; CDR2 reads SVGIG (reference sequence). This CDR3 region has 13 residues. In DNA, the CDR3 is TGTGCCTGGAGCTATAGGGGGAACACTGAAGCTTTCTTT. It specifies CAWSYRGNTEAFF.

The chain carries TRBV23-1 and TRBJ2-1, with D possibly being TRBD1 (6 bases). TRBV23-1 is an ORF, and what it does is uncertain. This CDR3 spans 16 amino acids. Between the trimmed V and J ends, which lost 1 base and 4 bases, there was a span of 14 bases. In nucleotides, the CDR3 is TGCGCCAGCAGTCAATTTAATGGACAGTGGTACAATGAGCAGTTCTTC. Its protein is CASSQFNGQWYNEQFF.

The chain employs TRBV29-1 and TRBJ2-2; perhaps TRBD2 as D (7 bases). Trimming pared 4 bases from V and 0 bases from J, leaving 9 bases between. The CDR3 length is 14 residues. Per the germline V gene, CDR1 is SQVTM and CDR2 is ANQGSEA. The CDR3 DNA reads as TGCAGCGTTGGCGGGGGCGCGAACACCGGGGAGCTGTTTTTT. It codes for CSVGGGANTGELFF.

This chain uses TRBV5-1 with TRBJ1-4; D might be TRBD1 (5 bases). Looked up from germline, CDR1 is SGHRS and CDR2 is YFSETQ. This CDR3 spans 14 amino acids. Trimming took off 4 bases at V and 7 bases at J, with 14 bases between the two ends. The CDR3 here is CASSPQGVREKLFF. The CDR3 DNA sequence: TGCGCCAGCAGCCCACAAGGGGTCCGTGAAAAACTGTTTTTT.

This clone was recorded a few times. The chain links TRBV11-3 to TRBJ2-7; 10 nucleotides line up with TRBD1. This CDR3 spans 15 amino acids. Germline V gene sequence: CDR1 SGHNT, CDR2 YENEEA. V lost 3 bases to trimming and J lost 7 bases; unmatched junction nucleotides: 9. CDR3 sequence: CASSFSGTGVGEQYF. The CDR3 region has the DNA TGTGCCAGCAGCTTCTCTGGGACAGGGGTGGGAGAGCAGTACTTC.

The chain couples TRBV7-6 to TRBJ2-7; tentative D call: TRBD1 (6 bases). The CDR3 totals 15 residues. Trimming shortened V by 5 bases and J by 3 bases, and 17 bases separated the two germline ends. Germline V gene data show CDR1 as SGHVS and CDR2 as FNYEAQ. CDR3 in DNA: TGTGCCAGCAGCCTCTCTCTGGGGACAAACTACGAGCAGTACTTC. The encoded protein is CASSLSLGTNYEQYF.

In its sample, this clone was seen a few times. The chain carries TRBV15 and TRBJ1-4; D unresolved. Germline V gives CDR1 LNHNV, CDR2 YYDKDF (reference sequence). The CDR3 covers 15 residues. V gave up 0 bases and J gave up 7 bases, with 12 bases separating them. The DNA for the CDR3 is TGTGCCACCAGCAGAGATCTCATGGGAGGTGAAAAACTGTTTTTT. It is translated as CATSRDLMGGEKLFF.

The rearrangement uses TRBV5-1 and TRBJ1-2; no clear D. V lost 0 bases to trimming and J lost 8 bases, with 8 bases between them. Germline V lookup: CDR1 SGHRS, CDR2 YFSETQ. This CDR3 has 12 residues. The CDR3 protein is CASSLAGGGYTF. The CDR3 coding sequence is TGCGCCAGCAGCTTGGCAGGAGGGGGCTACACCTTC.

This rearrangement joins TRBV3-1 (or the pseudogene TRBV3-2) to TRBJ2-7, with 9 bases fitting TRBD1. V was pared by 0 bases and J by 0 bases, with 6 bases of the junction left unmatched. This CDR3 has 17 amino acids. The germline gives CDR1 LGHDT, CDR2 YNNKEL (reference sequence). CDR3 nucleotides: TGTGCCAGCAGCCAAGATGGACAGGGGTCTAGCTCCTACGAGCAGTACTTC. Translating gives CASSQDGQGSSSYEQYF.

V usage is TRBV9 and J usage is TRBJ1-3; D is undetermined. Trimming took off 3 bases at V and 0 bases at J, with 7 bases between the two ends. The germline gives CDR1 SGDLS, CDR2 YYNGEE. The CDR3 consists of 14 residues. In DNA form, the CDR3 reads TGTGCCAGCAGCGCAGGCCCCTCTGGAAACACCATATATTTT. Translating it yields CASSAGPSGNTIYF.

Here the CDR3 reads CASSVAGGGAPDTQYF. CDR3 bases: TGTGCCAGCAGCGTAGCTGGCGGGGGGGCTCCTGATACGCAGTATTTT. V and J are TRBV9 and TRBJ2-3, with 9 positions matching TRBD2. This CDR3 comprises 16 residues. The trim removed 0 bases at V and 6 bases at J, leaving 8 bases unmatched. Germline CDR1 is SGDLS and CDR2 is YYNGEE.

The chain joins TRBV7-2 to TRBJ2-5; the D is unclear. V was shortened by 8 bases and J by 2 bases, with 12 bases between the two germline ends. The CDR3 contains 13 residues. In germline, CDR1 is SGHTA, CDR2 FQGNSA. The DNA of the CDR3 is TGTGCCAGCGGGTCGTGGAGACAAGAGACCCAGTACTTC. This gives the protein CASGSWRQETQYF.

V usage is TRBV13 and J usage is TRBJ1-1; D is ambiguous. V lost 2 bases and J lost 0, with 10 bases in between. This CDR3 has 15 amino acids. Germline CDR1 PRHDT, CDR2 FYEKMQ (reference sequence). The CDR3 sequence is CASSLTTEMNTEAFF. The CDR3, as DNA: TGTGCCAGCAGCTTAACCACAGAAATGAACACTGAAGCTTTCTTT.

The chain recombines TRBV3-1 (or the pseudogene TRBV3-2) with TRBJ2-5, with TRBD2 matching over 14 bases. The CDR3 has 16 amino acids. The germline V gene has CDR1 LGHDT and CDR2 YNNKEL (reference sequence). V dropped 4 bases and J dropped 2; count of bases not matched to a gene: 3. In DNA form, the CDR3 reads TGTGCCAGCAGCCCCCGGACTAGCGGGGGGCAAGAGACCCAGTACTTC. The encoded protein is CASSPRTSGGQETQYF.

The chain carries TRBV7-2 and TRBJ1-2; tentatively, D is TRBD1 (5 bases). Germline CDR1 SGHTA, CDR2 FQGNSA. The CDR3 loop spans 13 amino acids. V gave up 3 bases and J gave up 7 bases, with 12 bases separating them. The CDR3 nucleotides read TGTGCCAGCAGCTTCATAGGGACTTTTGGCTACACCTTC. Protein sequence: CASSFIGTFGYTF.